This T cell receptor (beta chain) is drawn from a study of T cell clonotyping in hematopoietic cell transplantation. Study conclusions and caveats: Pathologically expanded recipient clonotypes increased progressively from day 30 to day 180 as diversity fell. Few recipient clonotypes overlapped donors; over 95% were de novo at given depth.

The sample holds a few counts of this clone. The target antigen is unknown. Different DNA sequences within this sample yield the same CDR3. The CDR3 contains 11 residues. V lost 0 bases to trimming and J lost 6 bases, with 5 bases between them. CDR1 and CDR2 (germline): GTSNPN, SVGIG (reference sequence). Samples: about 28 days before transplant, then days 30, 100 and 180 after. The method was immunoSEQ multiplex PCR; TCRdb's version includes in-frame clones alone and lacks a portion of them. The data show around 1,200 clones, less than 60% seen once. Sequenced here: PBMCs, sampled 180 days after allogeneic stem cell transplant. The gene calls are TRBV30 and TRBJ1-1; D remains ambiguous. The receptor's source is a male patient in his fifties or sixties who had an allogeneic stem cell transplant from an unrelated donor, so T cells may come from the graft donor. Some clones in this sample may be carry-over from other donors' samples. CDR3 coding DNA: TGTGCCTGGAGTGTACTCGCTGAAGCTTTCTTT. Protein: CAWSVLAEAFF.